The 5 T cell receptor beta chains given below trace back to one sample, sequenced in a study of Ad26.COV2.S vaccination and SARS-CoV-2 variants. Indicated treatment: roughly 18 received Ad26.COV2.S at low or high dose, single or two shots; about five received placebo; per-sample allocation not given. Samples analyzed were those drawn on day 63 after the first vaccine or placebo injection. Clones were sequenced by immunoSEQ multiplex PCR, and TCRdb holds only the in-frame ones, with some missing. The data hold around 250,000 clones, with roughly 86% observed a single time. The sample in question was peripheral blood, obtained in a trial of Ad26.COV2.S vaccine versus placebo. These receptors all come from a person aged 18-60 years who received the Ad26.COV2.S COVID-19 vaccine or a placebo.

The rearrangement uses TRBV28 and TRBJ2-7; a weak D match, TRBD1 (5 bases). V gave up 7 bases and J gave up 4 bases, with 11 bases separating them. The germline V gene has CDR1 MDHEN and CDR2 SYDVKM. This CDR3 region has 12 residues. DNA for the CDR3: TGTGCCAGCACAGACAGACCATACGAGCAGTACTTC. This encodes CASTDRPYEQYF.

The chain is built from TRBV27 and TRBJ2-7, with 9 bases fitting TRBD1. CDR3 length equals 16 residues. CDR1 is MNHEY and CDR2 is SMNVEV in the germline V gene (reference sequence). Unmatched junction bases numbered 13, after V lost 5 bases and J lost 5 bases. The CDR3 DNA follows: TGTGCCAGCAGTCAATGGGGGGGGACAGGGAAGGACGAGCAGTACTTC. This sequence encodes CASSQWGGTGKDEQYF.

The chain combines TRBV10-1 with TRBJ1-1, with no clear D. The V end was cut by 3 bases, the J end by 1 base, with 9 bases between. The CDR3 contains 14 residues. Germline CDR1 reads WNHNN; CDR2 reads SYGVQD (reference sequence). In DNA, the CDR3 is TGCGCCAGCAGTGATGGTACGACGAACACTGAAGCTTTCTTT. Amino acid sequence: CASSDGTTNTEAFF.

This sequence joins TRBV11-2 and TRBJ2-2; D may be TRBD2 (6 bases). The CDR3 is made up of 17 amino acids. Trimming removed 1 base from V and 4 bases from J, with 16 bases in between. Germline V gene sequence: CDR1 SGHAT, CDR2 FQNNGV. CDR3 DNA: TGTGCCAGCAGCTTAGCTTTGGGTCTAGCGAGCACCGGGGAGCTGTTTTTT. Residues: CASSLALGLASTGELFF.

This clone was detected only once. The chain joins TRBV6-5 to TRBJ1-1, with D unclear. This CDR3 comprises 13 residues. CDR1 MNHEY and CDR2 SVGAGI come from the germline V gene. Between the trimmed V and J ends, which lost 6 bases and 1 base, there was a span of 9 bases. DNA of the CDR3: TGTGCCAGCAGAAGAGCCCAGAACACTGAAGCTTTCTTT. Its protein product is CASRRAQNTEAFF.